This T cell receptor beta chain was documented in a study of blood T cell repertoires in COVID-19. Overall study: Sources were T cells, B-cell-depleted T cells, or PBMCs; the material itself was cDNA or gDNA.

The method was immunoSEQ multiplex PCR; TCRdb's version includes in-frame clones alone and lacks a portion of them. The sample consists of 180,000 or so clones, 85% of them appearing once. The trim removed 0 bases at V and 9 bases at J, leaving 10 bases unmatched. This CDR3 region has 16 residues. Germline V CDR1 and CDR2: SGHRS, YFSETQ. V is TRBV5-1 and J is TRBJ2-1, with TRBD2 matching over 9 bases. The sequenced sample consisted of peripheral blood. The sequence was collected from an elderly woman with acute or convalescent COVID-19. The CDR3: CASSLEPSGETSEQFF. The CDR3 nucleotides are TGCGCCAGCAGCTTGGAGCCTAGCGGGGAGACCTCTGAGCAGTTCTTC.